The rows below give T cell receptor beta chains drawn from one sample of a study of blood T cell repertoires in COVID-19. The protocol was immunoSEQ multiplex PCR, while the TCRdb copy is restricted to in-frame clones and leaves out a portion. Among fewer than 450,000 clones, 88% were seen once, and the ten largest hold about 2.1%. Sequencing was carried out using PBMCs or T cells enriched from blood (not recorded which). The receptors here all came from a woman aged 40 to 49 with acute COVID-19. Both conserved end residues are part of each CDR3. Each record gives: clone size, D gene, J gene, V gene, CDR3 DNA, CDR3 protein. A D gene is named only where the DNA matches it firmly. Not all rows give a size; the values are once, few, many and, for expanded clones, a class.

clone size: -
D gene: TRBD1
J gene: TRBJ1-5
V gene: TRBV5-8
CDR3 DNA: TGTGCCAGCAGCGCAGGGGGCAGACAGCCCCAGCATTTT
CDR3 protein: CASSAGGRQPQHF

clone size: -
D gene: -
J gene: TRBJ1-2
V gene: TRBV5-3
CDR3 DNA: TGTGCCAGAAGCTTGTCTGGGAGCTATGGCTACACCTTC
CDR3 protein: CARSLSGSYGYTF

clone size: -
D gene: -
J gene: TRBJ1-1
V gene: TRBV5-1
CDR3 DNA: TGCGCCAGCAGCTTGGGAACGGGGATGAACACTGAAGCTTTCTTT
CDR3 protein: CASSLGTGMNTEAFF

clone size: -
D gene: -
J gene: TRBJ2-1
V gene: TRBV27
CDR3 DNA: TGTGCCAGCAGTGCGGCCCTTAGGAATGAGCAGTTCTTC
CDR3 protein: CASSAALRNEQFF

clone size: -
D gene: -
J gene: TRBJ2-5
V gene: TRBV7-2
CDR3 DNA: TGTGCCAGCAGCTTAGAGTCCGGGGGATCTGAGACCCAGTACTTC
CDR3 protein: CASSLESGGSETQYF

clone size: -
D gene: TRBD1
J gene: TRBJ2-1
V gene: TRBV3-1/TRBV3-2
CDR3 DNA: TGTGCCAGCAGCCTACCGGGACAGGGGTGGAGTGAGCAGTTCTTC
CDR3 protein: CASSLPGQGWSEQFF

clone size: few
D gene: TRBD1
J gene: TRBJ1-2
V gene: TRBV2
CDR3 DNA: TGTGCCAGCAGTGCTCCCGGGACAGGGATCACTAACTATGGCTACACCTTC
CDR3 protein: CASSAPGTGITNYGYTF

clone size: once
D gene: -
J gene: TRBJ1-2
V gene: TRBV30
CDR3 DNA: TGTGCCTGGAGCACCGGGGGGGTGGGCTATGGCTACACCTTC
CDR3 protein: CAWSTGGVGYGYTF

clone size: -
D gene: -
J gene: TRBJ1-6
V gene: TRBV19
CDR3 DNA: TGTGCCAGTAGTATAGGCCAGAGGGCAGAATATAATTCACCCCTCCACTTT
CDR3 protein: CASSIGQRAEYNSPLHF

clone size: -
D gene: TRBD1
J gene: TRBJ2-7
V gene: TRBV6-5
CDR3 DNA: TGTGCCAGCAGTTACTCCACGGGACAGTCCTACGAGCAGTACTTC
CDR3 protein: CASSYSTGQSYEQYF

clone size: once
D gene: -
J gene: TRBJ2-7
V gene: TRBV6-5
CDR3 DNA: TGTGCCAGCCCGGGGGTTAGGGAGCAGTACTTC
CDR3 protein: CASPGVREQYF

clone size: -
D gene: -
J gene: TRBJ2-7
V gene: TRBV2
CDR3 DNA: TGTGCCAGCACGGTTTATGGGCAGGGCTCCTACGAGCAGTACTTC
CDR3 protein: CASTVYGQGSYEQYF

clone size: -
D gene: -
J gene: TRBJ1-1
V gene: TRBV6-1
CDR3 DNA: TGTGCCAGCAGTGAAGCGCCCGGTTTTTACGCTGAAGCTTTCTTT
CDR3 protein: CASSEAPGFYAEAFF

clone size: -
D gene: -
J gene: TRBJ2-7
V gene: TRBV7-8
CDR3 DNA: TGTGCCAGCAGCCTATACAGGGACTACGAGCAGTACTTC
CDR3 protein: CASSLYRDYEQYF

clone size: -
D gene: TRBD2
J gene: TRBJ2-1
V gene: TRBV3-1/TRBV3-2
CDR3 DNA: TGTGCCAGCAGCCAAGGCCAGCGGGGGTTCCCCTCCTACAATGAGCAGTTCTTC
CDR3 protein: CASSQGQRGFPSYNEQFF

clone size: -
D gene: -
J gene: TRBJ1-2
V gene: TRBV10-3
CDR3 DNA: TGTGCCATCAGTGAGACCTACCTCGAATCCCTGAAGTATGGCTACACCTTC
CDR3 protein: CAISETYLESLKYGYTF

clone size: -
D gene: TRBD2
J gene: TRBJ2-2
V gene: TRBV30
CDR3 DNA: TGTGCCACTTTGGGGGGGATGAACACCGGGGAGCTGTTTTTT
CDR3 protein: CATLGGMNTGELFF

clone size: -
D gene: -
J gene: TRBJ1-3
V gene: TRBV2
CDR3 DNA: TGTGCCAGCAGTGACGGACTATTCTCTGGAAACACCATATATTTT
CDR3 protein: CASSDGLFSGNTIYF

clone size: -
D gene: TRBD2
J gene: TRBJ2-7
V gene: TRBV7-9
CDR3 DNA: TGTGCCAGCAGCGCCGGTAGCGGGGGGGAGAACGAGCAGTACTTC
CDR3 protein: CASSAGSGGENEQYF

clone size: -
D gene: TRBD2
J gene: TRBJ2-1
V gene: TRBV27
CDR3 DNA: TGTGCCAGCACCTTAGCGGGGAACTCCTACAATGAGCAGTTCTTC
CDR3 protein: CASTLAGNSYNEQFF

clone size: few
D gene: -
J gene: TRBJ1-6
V gene: TRBV10-2
CDR3 DNA: TGCGCCAGCCTGATGTGGCTCGACTCTAATTCACCCCTCCACTTT
CDR3 protein: CASLMWLDSNSPLHF

clone size: -
D gene: TRBD2
J gene: TRBJ2-3
V gene: TRBV5-1
CDR3 DNA: TGCGCCAGCAGCTTGGCCGGACTAGCGACAGATACGCAGTATTTT
CDR3 protein: CASSLAGLATDTQYF

clone size: -
D gene: -
J gene: TRBJ1-2
V gene: TRBV5-1
CDR3 DNA: TGCGCCAGCAGCCCGGGAGTGGGGAACTATGGCTACACCTTC
CDR3 protein: CASSPGVGNYGYTF

clone size: once
D gene: -
J gene: TRBJ1-5
V gene: TRBV9
CDR3 DNA: TGTGCCAGCAGCGTAGCAGGGGATTATCAGCCCCAGCATTTT
CDR3 protein: CASSVAGDYQPQHF

clone size: -
D gene: TRBD1
J gene: TRBJ1-5
V gene: TRBV18
CDR3 DNA: TGTGCCAGCTCACCAAATAAAATCTTGCAGGGGGCTACAGATAGCAATCAGCCCCAGCATTTT
CDR3 protein: CASSPNKILQGATDSNQPQHF

clone size: -
D gene: TRBD1
J gene: TRBJ1-2
V gene: TRBV27
CDR3 DNA: TGTGCCAGCAGTTCTTCCGGGACAGCCCACTATGGCTACACCTTC
CDR3 protein: CASSSSGTAHYGYTF

clone size: once
D gene: TRBD1
J gene: TRBJ1-1
V gene: TRBV9
CDR3 DNA: TGTGCCAGCAGCGACACAGGGGGCACTGAAGCTTTCTTT
CDR3 protein: CASSDTGGTEAFF

clone size: -
D gene: -
J gene: TRBJ1-1
V gene: TRBV19
CDR3 DNA: TGTGCCAGTACCCGGGACTTATGGAACACTGAAGCTTTCTTT
CDR3 protein: CASTRDLWNTEAFF

clone size: -
D gene: -
J gene: TRBJ1-1
V gene: TRBV29-1
CDR3 DNA: TGCAGCGTTGAAGATCTAACGGTTCCGGCTTTCTTT
CDR3 protein: CSVEDLTVPAFF

clone size: -
D gene: TRBD1
J gene: TRBJ1-4
V gene: TRBV11-2
CDR3 DNA: TGTGCCAGCAGCTATCGGCCGGGACAGCCTAGGGACGAAAAACTGTTTTTT
CDR3 protein: CASSYRPGQPRDEKLFF

clone size: -
D gene: TRBD2
J gene: TRBJ2-1
V gene: TRBV7-9
CDR3 DNA: TGTGCCAGCAGTCCTTTAGCGGGGGGCTACTCCTACAATGAGCAGTTCTTC
CDR3 protein: CASSPLAGGYSYNEQFF

clone size: -
D gene: -
J gene: TRBJ2-5
V gene: TRBV20-1
CDR3 DNA: TGCAGTGCTAGTAGCTATCAAGAGACCCAGTACTTC
CDR3 protein: CSASSYQETQYF

clone size: once
D gene: TRBD1
J gene: TRBJ2-4
V gene: TRBV7-9
CDR3 DNA: TGTGCCAGCAGCTCCTCGGGACAGGGAAACATTCAGTACTTC
CDR3 protein: CASSSSGQGNIQYF

clone size: -
D gene: TRBD1
J gene: TRBJ1-6
V gene: TRBV6-5
CDR3 DNA: TGTGCCAGCAGGGGACAGGGAGGTTCACCCCTCCACTTT
CDR3 protein: CASRGQGGSPLHF

clone size: -
D gene: -
J gene: TRBJ2-3
V gene: TRBV7-9
CDR3 DNA: TGTGCCAGCAGCTTAGTAGCGACTAGCACAGATACGCAGTATTTT
CDR3 protein: CASSLVATSTDTQYF

clone size: -
D gene: -
J gene: TRBJ1-2
V gene: TRBV11-2
CDR3 DNA: TGTGCCAGCAGCTCCCTCTCGGACAGTCCGAACTATGGCTACACCTTC
CDR3 protein: CASSSLSDSPNYGYTF

clone size: -
D gene: -
J gene: TRBJ1-2
V gene: TRBV6-5
CDR3 DNA: TGTGCCAGCAGTCCTACGAGGGGGTTGGACTATGGCTACACCTTC
CDR3 protein: CASSPTRGLDYGYTF

clone size: -
D gene: TRBD2
J gene: TRBJ2-1
V gene: TRBV10-3
CDR3 DNA: TGTGCCAGCTGGACTAGCGGGGGGGCCTGGGAGCAGTTCTTC
CDR3 protein: CASWTSGGAWEQFF

clone size: -
D gene: -
J gene: TRBJ1-4
V gene: TRBV2
CDR3 DNA: TGTGCCAGCAGTGAATCCGGACAGAATAATGAAAAACTGTTTTTT
CDR3 protein: CASSESGQNNEKLFF

clone size: -
D gene: TRBD1
J gene: TRBJ2-7
V gene: TRBV5-4
CDR3 DNA: TGTGCCAGCAGCTCGGGACAGGGGTTGAGCGGGGGTAATACGGAGCGGGACTTC
CDR3 protein: CASSSGQGLSGGNTERDF

clone size: -
D gene: TRBD1
J gene: TRBJ1-2
V gene: TRBV13
CDR3 DNA: TGTGCCAGCAGCATTATCGCCCCCGGGACAGGGGGTATTGGCTACACCTTC
CDR3 protein: CASSIIAPGTGGIGYTF

clone size: -
D gene: -
J gene: TRBJ2-7
V gene: TRBV6-5
CDR3 DNA: TGTGCCAGCAGGACATACAGGGCCCCCTACGAGCAGTACTTC
CDR3 protein: CASRTYRAPYEQYF

clone size: -
D gene: -
J gene: TRBJ1-1
V gene: TRBV5-1
CDR3 DNA: TGCGCCAGCAGCTTCGGGGGAGGGGACACTGAAGCTTTCTTT
CDR3 protein: CASSFGGGDTEAFF

clone size: -
D gene: TRBD2
J gene: TRBJ2-5
V gene: TRBV9
CDR3 DNA: TGTGCCAGCAGCGTAAGACTAGCCAGTCAGGGAGAGACCCAGTACTTC
CDR3 protein: CASSVRLASQGETQYF

clone size: -
D gene: -
J gene: TRBJ1-6
V gene: TRBV5-5
CDR3 DNA: TGTGCCAGCAGCTTCAGCGGGGACTCACCCCTCCACTTT
CDR3 protein: CASSFSGDSPLHF

clone size: -
D gene: TRBD1
J gene: TRBJ1-4
V gene: TRBV19
CDR3 DNA: TGTGCCAGTAGTCTCAGACAGGGGGACGAAAAACTGTTTTTT
CDR3 protein: CASSLRQGDEKLFF

clone size: -
D gene: -
J gene: TRBJ2-7
V gene: TRBV12-3/TRBV12-4
CDR3 DNA: TGTGCCAGCAGTTCAGGACAGCCCTACGAGCAGTACTTC
CDR3 protein: CASSSGQPYEQYF

clone size: -
D gene: -
J gene: TRBJ1-5
V gene: TRBV7-2
CDR3 DNA: TGTGCCAGCAGCGGCAGGGGTGCCAATCAGCCCCAGCATTTT
CDR3 protein: CASSGRGANQPQHF

clone size: -
D gene: TRBD1
J gene: TRBJ2-7
V gene: TRBV5-6
CDR3 DNA: TGTGCCAGCAGCTTGGTTGGGACAGAGGAGAGCCACGAGCAGTACTTC
CDR3 protein: CASSLVGTEESHEQYF

clone size: -
D gene: -
J gene: TRBJ1-1
V gene: TRBV12-3/TRBV12-4
CDR3 DNA: TGTGCCAGCAGTTTACATCAGAACACTGAAGCTTTCTTT
CDR3 protein: CASSLHQNTEAFF

clone size: -
D gene: -
J gene: TRBJ1-1
V gene: TRBV7-9
CDR3 DNA: TGTGCCAGCAGCTTCGAGGCGGGGTACACTGAAGCTTTCTTT
CDR3 protein: CASSFEAGYTEAFF

clone size: -
D gene: -
J gene: TRBJ2-7
V gene: TRBV7-2
CDR3 DNA: TGTGCCAGCAGCTCAGGGGAGCAGTACTTC
CDR3 protein: CASSSGEQYF

clone size: -
D gene: TRBD1
J gene: TRBJ1-2
V gene: TRBV15
CDR3 DNA: TGTGCCACCAGCAGGGATACCGACAGGGGGTACGGCTACACCTTC
CDR3 protein: CATSRDTDRGYGYTF